The sequence of this T cell receptor (beta chain) was determined in a study of CD8+CD57+ T cells in acquired aplastic anemia. Study-level information: Sorted cells (CD4+ and CD8+) yielded DNA amounts that averaged approximately 3.1 ug. As sequenced from healthy donors, CD4+ cells averaged roughly 9.9 million reads. The study's findings and limits: Patients versus controls showed no significant CD8+ Simpson's diversity difference. Patients shared 25 to 35 CD8+ CDR3 sequences with controls.

Profiles of TCR beta VDJ and CDR3 were generated from a genomic DNA template. TCRdb re-derived calls from the reads in MiXCR, one entry per CDR3 protein. The sample shows roughly 190,000 distinct CDR3 sequences, approximately 49% of them seen only once. The V and J ends lost 4 bases and 8 bases respectively, with 14 bases between them. The CDR3 length is 12 residues. Germline CDR1 reads DFQATT; CDR2 reads SNEGSKA (reference sequence). The sample holds one count of this clonotype. The target antigen is unknown. This likely comes from a read error, as the CDR3 has no conserved phenylalanine or tryptophan at its end.

The sequenced sample was sorted CD4+, CD8+, or CD8+CD57+ T cells (not recorded which) from PBMCs. The chain uses TRBV20-1 and TRBJ1-2; TRBD1 might be the D (6 bases). The receptor was derived from a human donor in good health, serving as a control. CDR3 DNA sequence: TGCAGTGCTAACCAGGGGTCGGAAGGCTACACCCTC. This codes for CSANQGSEGYTL.